This T cell receptor beta chain was observed in a study of OX40 agonist ivuxolimab in advanced cancers. Clones were read by immunoSEQ multiplex PCR, and TCRdb kept only the in-frame ones, dropping some. Of about 77,000 clones listed, 81% are singletons. V gave up 2 bases and J gave up 4 bases, with 13 bases separating them. The CDR3 consists of 15 residues. CDR1 MNHEY and CDR2 SMNVEV come from the germline V gene (reference sequence). The sample holds one count of this clone. The receptor was derived from an adult with an advanced solid tumor such as melanoma, head and neck, liver or kidney cancer. V gene TRBV27 combines with J gene TRBJ2-3; perhaps TRBD2 as D (6 bases). The sequencing here drew on CD4+ or CD8+ T cells sorted from blood, taken in a trial of the OX40 agonist ivuxolimab. The CDR3 reads CASSLSVAGPDTQYF. The CDR3 bases are TGTGCCAGCAGTTTAAGCGTCGCGGGGCCAGATACGCAGTATTTT.